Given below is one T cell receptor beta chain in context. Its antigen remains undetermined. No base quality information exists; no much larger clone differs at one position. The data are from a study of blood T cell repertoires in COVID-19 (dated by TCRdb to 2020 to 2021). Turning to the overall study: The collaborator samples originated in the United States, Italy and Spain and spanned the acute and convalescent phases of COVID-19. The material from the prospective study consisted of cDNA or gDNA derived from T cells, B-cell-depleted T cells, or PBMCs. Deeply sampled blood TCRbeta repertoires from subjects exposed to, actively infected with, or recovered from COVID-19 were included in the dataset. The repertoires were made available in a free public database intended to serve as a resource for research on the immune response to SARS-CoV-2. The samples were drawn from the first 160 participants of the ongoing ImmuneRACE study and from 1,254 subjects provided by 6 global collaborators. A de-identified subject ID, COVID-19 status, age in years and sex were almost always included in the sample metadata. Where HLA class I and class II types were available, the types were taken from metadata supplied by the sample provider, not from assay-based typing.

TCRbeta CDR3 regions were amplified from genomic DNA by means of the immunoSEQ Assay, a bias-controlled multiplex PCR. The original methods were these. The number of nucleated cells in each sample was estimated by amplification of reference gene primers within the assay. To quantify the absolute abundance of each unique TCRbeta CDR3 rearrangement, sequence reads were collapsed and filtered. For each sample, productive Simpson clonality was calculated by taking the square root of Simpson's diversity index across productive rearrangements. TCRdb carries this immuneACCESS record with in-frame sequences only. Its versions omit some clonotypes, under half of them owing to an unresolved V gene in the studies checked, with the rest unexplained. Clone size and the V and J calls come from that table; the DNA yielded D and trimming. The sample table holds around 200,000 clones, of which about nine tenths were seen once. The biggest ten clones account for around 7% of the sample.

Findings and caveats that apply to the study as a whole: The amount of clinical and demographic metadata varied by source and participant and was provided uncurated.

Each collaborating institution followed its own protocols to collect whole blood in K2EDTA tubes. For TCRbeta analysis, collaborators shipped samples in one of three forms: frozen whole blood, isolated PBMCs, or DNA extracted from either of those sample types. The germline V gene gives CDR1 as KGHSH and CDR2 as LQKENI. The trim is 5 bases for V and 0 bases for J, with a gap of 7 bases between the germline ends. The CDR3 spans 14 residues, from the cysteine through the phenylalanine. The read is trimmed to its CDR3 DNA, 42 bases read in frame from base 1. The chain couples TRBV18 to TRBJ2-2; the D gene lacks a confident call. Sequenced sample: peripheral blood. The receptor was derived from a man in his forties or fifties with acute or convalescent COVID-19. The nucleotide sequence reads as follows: TGTGCCAGCTCATGGCAGGCGAACACCGGGGAGCTGTTTTTT. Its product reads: CASSWQANTGELFF.